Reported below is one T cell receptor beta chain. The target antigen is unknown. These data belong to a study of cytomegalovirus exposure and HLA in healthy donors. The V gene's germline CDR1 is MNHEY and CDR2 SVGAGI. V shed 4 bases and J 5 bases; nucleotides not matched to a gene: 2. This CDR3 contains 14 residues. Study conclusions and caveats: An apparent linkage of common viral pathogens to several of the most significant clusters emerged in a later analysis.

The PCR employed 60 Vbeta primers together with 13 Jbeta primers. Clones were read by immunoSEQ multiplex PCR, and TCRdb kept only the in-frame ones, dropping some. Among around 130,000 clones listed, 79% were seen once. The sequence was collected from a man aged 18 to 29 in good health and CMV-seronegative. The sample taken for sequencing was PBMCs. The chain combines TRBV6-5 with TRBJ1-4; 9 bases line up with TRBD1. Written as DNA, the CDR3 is TGTGCCAGCAGTTCCGGGACAGGGAATGAAAAACTGTTTTTT. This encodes CASSSGTGNEKLFF.